A selection of T cell receptor beta chains follows, all from one sample in a study of shared clonotypes between healthy human individuals. Here immunoSEQ multiplex PCR was the method, and the copy in TCRdb shows in-frame clones only, minus some. The profile shows millions of clones, roughly 96% of them singletons. Material: naive CD4+ T cells sorted from blood. These receptors came from a man aged 18 to 29 in good health. Both conserved end residues are part of each CDR3. D genes are given only for firm matches. Clone size appears in some rows only: once, few, many, or a class for an expanded clone.

abundance: .
v_gene: TRBV25-1
len: 12
j_gene: TRBJ1-4
d_gene: .
CDR3nt: TGTGCCTCCCAGTCAGGAGGGGAAAAACTGTTTTTT
CDR3aa: CASQSGGEKLFF

abundance: .
v_gene: TRBV11-2
len: 15
j_gene: TRBJ2-3
d_gene: TRBD2
CDR3nt: TGTGCCAGCAGCCACCTAGCGGGAACCACAGATACGCAGTATTTT
CDR3aa: CASSHLAGTTDTQYF

abundance: once
v_gene: TRBV7-2
len: 15
j_gene: TRBJ2-7
d_gene: .
CDR3nt: TGTGCCAGCAGCTTAGCGGCATCCCCCACCTACGAGCAGTACTTC
CDR3aa: CASSLAASPTYEQYF

abundance: .
v_gene: TRBV4-2
len: 15
j_gene: TRBJ2-2
d_gene: .
CDR3nt: TGTGCCAGCAGCTTCAACAGGGCGGCCACCGGGGAGCTGTTTTTT
CDR3aa: CASSFNRAATGELFF

abundance: .
v_gene: TRBV5-4
len: 13
j_gene: TRBJ2-5
d_gene: .
CDR3nt: TGTGCCAGCAGCCGACCCGGGACCGAGACCCAGTACTTC
CDR3aa: CASSRPGTETQYF

abundance: .
v_gene: TRBV6-5
len: 15
j_gene: TRBJ2-7
d_gene: .
CDR3nt: TGTGCCAGCACCAACTATCGGAAAGGGGGCTACGAGCAGTACTTC
CDR3aa: CASTNYRKGGYEQYF

abundance: once
v_gene: TRBV11-2
len: 16
j_gene: TRBJ2-2
d_gene: .
CDR3nt: TGTGCCAGCAGCTTAGGGAGGGTTAGGGACACCGGGGAGCTGTTTTTT
CDR3aa: CASSLGRVRDTGELFF

abundance: .
v_gene: TRBV6-5
len: 16
j_gene: TRBJ2-2
d_gene: TRBD1
CDR3nt: TGTGCCAGCAGTTACTCGACAGGGTCGCATACCGGGGAGCTGTTTTTT
CDR3aa: CASSYSTGSHTGELFF

abundance: once
v_gene: TRBV10-3
len: 16
j_gene: TRBJ1-5
d_gene: .
CDR3nt: TGTGCCATCAGTGAGTCACGGGCCGGAGTCAATCAGCCCCAGCATTTT
CDR3aa: CAISESRAGVNQPQHF

abundance: .
v_gene: TRBV7-9
len: 16
j_gene: TRBJ1-4
d_gene: .
CDR3nt: TGTGCCAGCAGCTTCCCTCCGGGGGGCTCCGATGAAAAACTGTTTTTT
CDR3aa: CASSFPPGGSDEKLFF

abundance: .
v_gene: TRBV2
len: 11
j_gene: TRBJ2-5
d_gene: .
CDR3nt: TGTGCCTCCCAATCGGCGGAGACCCAGTACTTC
CDR3aa: CASQSAETQYF

abundance: .
v_gene: TRBV2
len: 11
j_gene: TRBJ2-1
d_gene: .
CDR3nt: TGTGCCAGCAGTGAAAAGGGACGGCAGTTCTTC
CDR3aa: CASSEKGRQFF

abundance: .
v_gene: TRBV5-4
len: 16
j_gene: TRBJ2-2
d_gene: .
CDR3nt: TGTGCCAGCAGCTTAAAGACCGGGACGAACACCGGGGAGCTGTTTTTT
CDR3aa: CASSLKTGTNTGELFF

abundance: .
v_gene: TRBV30
len: 16
j_gene: TRBJ2-7
d_gene: TRBD1
CDR3nt: TGTGCCTGGACCTCACGGGGACAGGGGAACCTCTACGAGCAGTACTTC
CDR3aa: CAWTSRGQGNLYEQYF

abundance: .
v_gene: TRBV6-1
len: 14
j_gene: TRBJ1-3
d_gene: TRBD1
CDR3nt: TGTGCCAGCACTGGGACAGCCTCTGGAAACACCATATATTTT
CDR3aa: CASTGTASGNTIYF

abundance: once
v_gene: TRBV19
len: 13
j_gene: TRBJ2-1
d_gene: TRBD2
CDR3nt: TGTGCCACTAGCGGGGGGCCGCTCAATGAGCAGTTCTTC
CDR3aa: CATSGGPLNEQFF

abundance: .
v_gene: TRBV6-1
len: 13
j_gene: TRBJ1-5
d_gene: .
CDR3nt: TGTGCCAGCAGAGAGACGGGAAATCAGCCCCAGCATTTT
CDR3aa: CASRETGNQPQHF

abundance: .
v_gene: TRBV2
len: 13
j_gene: TRBJ1-3
d_gene: TRBD1
CDR3nt: TGTGCCAGACAGGGGGCGGCTGGAAACACCATATATTTT
CDR3aa: CARQGAAGNTIYF

abundance: .
v_gene: TRBV4-1
len: 13
j_gene: TRBJ2-3
d_gene: .
CDR3nt: TGCGCCAGCAGCCAAGATCGCCCAGATACGCAGTATTTT
CDR3aa: CASSQDRPDTQYF

abundance: .
v_gene: TRBV28
len: 14
j_gene: TRBJ1-5
d_gene: .
CDR3nt: TGTGCCAGCAGTTTAGGGGGGGGAAGTCAGCCCCAGCATTTT
CDR3aa: CASSLGGGSQPQHF

abundance: .
v_gene: TRBV7-9
len: 15
j_gene: TRBJ1-1
d_gene: .
CDR3nt: TGTGCCAGCAGCTTGGGAAGGGGAGTTGGCACTGAAGCTTTCTTT
CDR3aa: CASSLGRGVGTEAFF

abundance: .
v_gene: TRBV29-1
len: 12
j_gene: TRBJ1-2
d_gene: TRBD1
CDR3nt: TGCAGCGTAGGGACAGGGTCGAATGGCTACACCTTC
CDR3aa: CSVGTGSNGYTF

abundance: .
v_gene: TRBV6-5
len: 14
j_gene: TRBJ1-5
d_gene: .
CDR3nt: TGTGCCAGCAGTTACTCGTCCATTGGTCAGCCCCAGCATTTT
CDR3aa: CASSYSSIGQPQHF

abundance: .
v_gene: TRBV6-1
len: 15
j_gene: TRBJ2-5
d_gene: .
CDR3nt: TGTGCCAGCACTAGAGCCGGGGCCGGGGGAGAGACCCAGTACTTC
CDR3aa: CASTRAGAGGETQYF

abundance: .
v_gene: TRBV19
len: 16
j_gene: TRBJ2-1
d_gene: TRBD2
CDR3nt: TGTGCCAGTAGTGCCCGACTAGCGGGGAAAAACAATGAGCAGTTCTTC
CDR3aa: CASSARLAGKNNEQFF

abundance: .
v_gene: TRBV5-1
len: 14
j_gene: TRBJ2-7
d_gene: .
CDR3nt: TGCGCCAGCAGCTTTGGCGGGATAGTCGACGAGCAGTACTTC
CDR3aa: CASSFGGIVDEQYF

abundance: once
v_gene: TRBV14
len: 13
j_gene: TRBJ1-1
d_gene: .
CDR3nt: TGTGCCAGCAGCCCGCGACAGAGCACTGAAGCTTTCTTT
CDR3aa: CASSPRQSTEAFF

abundance: .
v_gene: TRBV30
len: 15
j_gene: TRBJ1-3
d_gene: .
CDR3nt: TGTGCCTGGAGTCAACAGCCGAGCTCTGGAAACACCATATATTTT
CDR3aa: CAWSQQPSSGNTIYF

abundance: .
v_gene: TRBV11-2
len: 11
j_gene: TRBJ2-7
d_gene: .
CDR3nt: TGTGCCAGCAGCCCCCTCGTCGAGCAGTACTTC
CDR3aa: CASSPLVEQYF

abundance: .
v_gene: TRBV7-8
len: 14
j_gene: TRBJ2-7
d_gene: .
CDR3nt: TGTGCCAGCAGCCCCGAGACAGAAAACTACGAGCAGTACTTC
CDR3aa: CASSPETENYEQYF

abundance: .
v_gene: TRBV18
len: 13
j_gene: TRBJ2-7
d_gene: .
CDR3nt: TGTGCCAGCTCACCCGCACTAATCTACGAGCAGTACTTC
CDR3aa: CASSPALIYEQYF

abundance: .
v_gene: TRBV11-2
len: 17
j_gene: TRBJ2-3
d_gene: .
CDR3nt: TGTGCCAGCAGCCCTACCGGTAGAATCCAGGGGACAGATACGCAGTATTTT
CDR3aa: CASSPTGRIQGTDTQYF

abundance: once
v_gene: TRBV14
len: 16
j_gene: TRBJ1-4
d_gene: .
CDR3nt: TGTGCCAGCAGCCAACGATCTCCGGGAGGAGGTGAAAAACTGTTTTTT
CDR3aa: CASSQRSPGGGEKLFF

abundance: .
v_gene: TRBV29-1
len: 14
j_gene: TRBJ1-1
d_gene: .
CDR3nt: TGCAGCGCGCCGGGCTTGCCGATGAACACTGAAGCTTTCTTT
CDR3aa: CSAPGLPMNTEAFF

abundance: once
v_gene: TRBV6-1
len: 13
j_gene: TRBJ2-7
d_gene: TRBD1
CDR3nt: TGTGCCAGCAGTCTTAAACAGGGGTACGAGCAGTACTTC
CDR3aa: CASSLKQGYEQYF

abundance: .
v_gene: TRBV6-5
len: 13
j_gene: TRBJ1-1
d_gene: .
CDR3nt: TGTGCCAGCAGTTATACCGGGAACACTGAAGCTTTCTTT
CDR3aa: CASSYTGNTEAFF

abundance: .
v_gene: TRBV18
len: 15
j_gene: TRBJ2-7
d_gene: TRBD1
CDR3nt: TGTGCCAGCTCACCGGGACAGGGTAGCTCCTACGAGCAGTACTTC
CDR3aa: CASSPGQGSSYEQYF

abundance: once
v_gene: TRBV9
len: 15
j_gene: TRBJ2-3
d_gene: .
CDR3nt: TGTGCCAGCAGCCTAATCGGGACTTTCACAGATACGCAGTATTTT
CDR3aa: CASSLIGTFTDTQYF

abundance: .
v_gene: TRBV2
len: 13
j_gene: TRBJ2-1
d_gene: .
CDR3nt: TGTGCCAGCAGCGGAAGCGTCTACAATGAGCAGTTCTTC
CDR3aa: CASSGSVYNEQFF

abundance: .
v_gene: TRBV28
len: 14
j_gene: TRBJ1-4
d_gene: .
CDR3nt: TGTGCCAGCAGTTCGGTGGCGGGGGATGAAAAACTGTTTTTT
CDR3aa: CASSSVAGDEKLFF

abundance: .
v_gene: TRBV6-5
len: 15
j_gene: TRBJ1-5
d_gene: TRBD1
CDR3nt: TGTGCCAGCAAGTTGACAGGGTATAGCAATCAGCCCCAGCATTTT
CDR3aa: CASKLTGYSNQPQHF

abundance: .
v_gene: TRBV5-6
len: 11
j_gene: TRBJ2-1
d_gene: .
CDR3nt: TGTGCCAGCAGCTTGGCCGGTGAGCAGTTCTTC
CDR3aa: CASSLAGEQFF

abundance: .
v_gene: TRBV6-6
len: 16
j_gene: TRBJ2-7
d_gene: TRBD1
CDR3nt: TGTGCCAGCAGTTACTCGTACCAGGGGGTCACCTACGAGCAGTACTTC
CDR3aa: CASSYSYQGVTYEQYF

abundance: .
v_gene: TRBV6-5
len: 15
j_gene: TRBJ2-7
d_gene: .
CDR3nt: TGTGCCAGCAGTCCGTTAGGGGGAAGCTCCTACGAGCAGTACTTC
CDR3aa: CASSPLGGSSYEQYF

abundance: .
v_gene: TRBV7-2
len: 16
j_gene: TRBJ2-7
d_gene: TRBD2
CDR3nt: TGTGCCAGCAGCTTATCGCTAGCGGGAACTAGGTACGAGCAGTACTTC
CDR3aa: CASSLSLAGTRYEQYF

abundance: once
v_gene: TRBV5-1
len: 15
j_gene: TRBJ1-1
d_gene: TRBD1
CDR3nt: TGCGCCAGCAGCCGACAGGGGCTCCTGAACACTGAAGCTTTCTTT
CDR3aa: CASSRQGLLNTEAFF

abundance: .
v_gene: TRBV30
len: 14
j_gene: TRBJ2-7
d_gene: .
CDR3nt: TGTGCCTGGAGTAAGCCCTGGGTGGGCTCCGAGCAGTACTTC
CDR3aa: CAWSKPWVGSEQYF

abundance: .
v_gene: TRBV4-3
len: 13
j_gene: TRBJ2-5
d_gene: .
CDR3nt: TGCGCCAGCAGCCAAGAGTGGCTCACGACCCAGTACTTC
CDR3aa: CASSQEWLTTQYF

abundance: .
v_gene: TRBV5-1
len: 14
j_gene: TRBJ2-3
d_gene: TRBD1
CDR3nt: TGCGCCAGCAGCTTGGGTCAGGGGGTGGATACGCAGTATTTT
CDR3aa: CASSLGQGVDTQYF

abundance: .
v_gene: TRBV9
len: 15
j_gene: TRBJ2-2
d_gene: .
CDR3nt: TGTGCCAGCAGCGTAGCGGCAGGGGTCACCGGGGAGCTGTTTTTT
CDR3aa: CASSVAAGVTGELFF

abundance: .
v_gene: TRBV9
len: 18
j_gene: TRBJ2-2
d_gene: TRBD2
CDR3nt: TGTGCCAGCAGCGTAGGTCCTAGCGGGAGGCCGAACACCGGGGAGCTGTTTTTT
CDR3aa: CASSVGPSGRPNTGELFF

abundance: .
v_gene: TRBV5-1
len: 14
j_gene: TRBJ2-7
d_gene: TRBD1
CDR3nt: TGCGCCAGCAGCTCGGGACAGCCGATCTACGAGCAGTACTTC
CDR3aa: CASSSGQPIYEQYF

abundance: .
v_gene: TRBV7-6
len: 13
j_gene: TRBJ2-5
d_gene: TRBD1
CDR3nt: TGTGCCAGCAGCCGCAACAGGGGGGAGACCCAGTACTTC
CDR3aa: CASSRNRGETQYF